The 5 T cell receptor beta chains listed next were all sequenced from one sample in a study of T cell repertoires in cytomegalovirus infection. TCRdb passed the reads through MiXCR, listing each CDR3 protein once. Altogether around 430,000 distinct CDR3 sequences are present, roughly 42% being singletons, with the ten largest covering 43%. No antigens are known for them. This specimen was cultured PBMCs, taken from culture after CMV antigen stimulation. The origin of the receptors is a human donor in good health (CMV status not recorded). Some clones in this sample may be carry-over from other donors' samples.

The chain is built from TRBV6-1 and TRBJ2-1; possibly TRBD1 for D (6 bases). Germline values: CDR1 MNHNS, CDR2 SASEGT. Trimming took off 2 bases at V and 12 bases at J, with 14 bases between the two ends. CDR3 length: 13 amino acids. The CDR3 reads CASSERQADGQFF. The CDR3 DNA follows: TGTGCCAGCAGTGAAAGACAGGCCGATGGGCAGTTCTTC.

V gene TRBV6-2 or TRBV6-3 combines with J gene TRBJ1-6; D is uncertain. With 7 bases removed from V and 8 bases from J, the gap between germline ends came to 9 bases. This CDR3 is 12 amino acids long. From germline, CDR1 is MNHEY and CDR2 SVGEGT. CDR3 DNA: TGTGCCAGCAATCGCCGGGATTCACCCCTCCACTTT. Its translation is CASNRRDSPLHF.

This CDR3 is CASSFTGPMNTEAFF. The DNA for the CDR3 is TGTGCCAGCAGCTTTACTGGGCCCATGAACACTGAAGCTTTCTTT. The chain joins TRBV11-2 to TRBJ1-1; the D is unclear. Trimming removed 3 bases from V and 0 bases from J, with 11 bases in between. This CDR3 has 15 residues. The germline V gene has CDR1 SGHAT and CDR2 FQNNGV.

This chain links TRBV7-6 with TRBJ2-3, with 8 bases fitting TRBD2. The CDR3 has 16 residues. The germline V gene encodes CDR1 SGHVS and CDR2 FNYEAQ. After removal of 5 bases from V and 4 bases from J, the junction contained 11 bases not matched to a gene. The CDR3: CASSPPEGLEPDTQYF. The DNA for the CDR3 is TGTGCCAGCAGCCCGCCAGAGGGACTAGAGCCAGATACGCAGTATTTT.

This clonotype has only a few counts. The chain uses TRBV7-8 and TRBJ2-7; perhaps D is TRBD1 or TRBD2 (5 bases each). The germline gives CDR1 SGHVS, CDR2 FQNEAQ. This CDR3 comprises 14 residues. With 4 bases removed from V and 6 bases from J, the gap between germline ends came to 16 bases. In nucleotides, the CDR3 is TGTGCCAGCAGCTCAGGGCGCAGGGAGAGCGAGCAGTACTTC. This sequence encodes CASSSGRRESEQYF.